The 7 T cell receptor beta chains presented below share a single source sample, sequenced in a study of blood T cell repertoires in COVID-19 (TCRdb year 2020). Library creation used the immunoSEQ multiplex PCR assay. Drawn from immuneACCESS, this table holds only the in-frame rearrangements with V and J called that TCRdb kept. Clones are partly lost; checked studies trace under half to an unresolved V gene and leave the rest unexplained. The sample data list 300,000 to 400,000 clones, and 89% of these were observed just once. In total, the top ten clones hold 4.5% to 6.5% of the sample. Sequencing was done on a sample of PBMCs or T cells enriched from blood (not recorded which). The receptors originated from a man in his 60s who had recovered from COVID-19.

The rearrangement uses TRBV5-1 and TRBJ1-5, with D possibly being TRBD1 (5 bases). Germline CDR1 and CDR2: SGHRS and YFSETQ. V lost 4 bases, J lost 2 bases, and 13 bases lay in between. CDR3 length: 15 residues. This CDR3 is CASSPFGGGNQPQHF. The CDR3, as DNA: TGCGCCAGCAGCCCCTTCGGGGGGGGCAATCAGCCCCAGCATTTT. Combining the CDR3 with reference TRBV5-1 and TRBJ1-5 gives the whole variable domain KAGVTQTPRYLIKTRGQQVTLSCSPISGHRSVSWYQQTPGQGLQFLFEYFSETQRNKGNFPGRFSGRQFSNSRSEMNVSTLELGDSALYLCASSPFGGGNQPQHFGDGTRLSIL.

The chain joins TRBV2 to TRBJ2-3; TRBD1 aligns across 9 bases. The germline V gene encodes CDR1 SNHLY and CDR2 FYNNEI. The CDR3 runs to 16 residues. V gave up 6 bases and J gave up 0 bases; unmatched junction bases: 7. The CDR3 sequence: CASSWDRVASTDTQYF. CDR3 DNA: TGTGCCAGCAGCTGGGACAGGGTCGCTAGCACAGATACGCAGTATTTT.

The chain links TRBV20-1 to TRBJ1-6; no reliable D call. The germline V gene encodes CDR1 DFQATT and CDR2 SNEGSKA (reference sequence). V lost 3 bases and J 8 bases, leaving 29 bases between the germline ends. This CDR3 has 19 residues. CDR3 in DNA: TGCAGTGCTAGTGTTCGCGAGGGAGGGATTCGGTATAGGGATTCACCCCTCCACTTT. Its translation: CSASVREGGIRYRDSPLHF.

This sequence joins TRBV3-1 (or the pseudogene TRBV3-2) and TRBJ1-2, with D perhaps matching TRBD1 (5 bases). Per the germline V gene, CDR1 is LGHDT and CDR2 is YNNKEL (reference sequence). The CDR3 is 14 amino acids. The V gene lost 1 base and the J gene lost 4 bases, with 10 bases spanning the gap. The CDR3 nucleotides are TGTGCCAGCAGCCAAGGACAGCCAGGCTATGGCTACACCTTC. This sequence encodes CASSQGQPGYGYTF.

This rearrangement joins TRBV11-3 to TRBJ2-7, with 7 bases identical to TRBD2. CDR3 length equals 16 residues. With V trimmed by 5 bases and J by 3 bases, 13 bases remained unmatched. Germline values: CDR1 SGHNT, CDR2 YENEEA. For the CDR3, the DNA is TGTGCCAGCAGCCCCGGGACTACCTCAAGAGTCTACGAGCAGTACTTC. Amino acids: CASSPGTTSRVYEQYF. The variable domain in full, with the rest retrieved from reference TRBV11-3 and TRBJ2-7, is EAGVVQSPRYKIIEKKQPVAFWCNPISGHNTLYWYLQNLGQGPELLIRYENEEAVDDSQLPKDRFSAERLKGVDSTLKIQPAELGDSAVYLCASSPGTTSRVYEQYFGPGTRLTVT.

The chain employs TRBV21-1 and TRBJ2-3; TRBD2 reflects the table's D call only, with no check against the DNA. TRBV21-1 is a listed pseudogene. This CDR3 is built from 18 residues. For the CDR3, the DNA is TGTGCCAGCAGCCTAAGGGGGGGCCGGGACTTCCTTACAGATACGCAGTATTTT. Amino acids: CASSLRGGRDFLTDTQYF.

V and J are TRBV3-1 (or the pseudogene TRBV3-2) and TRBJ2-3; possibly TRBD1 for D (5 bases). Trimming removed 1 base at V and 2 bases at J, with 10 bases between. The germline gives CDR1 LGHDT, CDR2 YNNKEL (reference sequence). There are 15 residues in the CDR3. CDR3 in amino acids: CASSQVRTHTDTQYF. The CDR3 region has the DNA TGTGCCAGCAGCCAAGTTCGGACACACACAGATACGCAGTATTTT.